The 13 T cell receptor beta chains reported below all come from one sample, sequenced in a study of T cell clonotyping in hematopoietic cell transplantation (dated by TCRdb to about 2021). Library preparation employed the immunoSEQ multiplex PCR assay. TCRdb stores this immuneACCESS table with in-frame sequences only. Part of the clones is absent; in the studies checked, under half of the shortfall reflects unresolved V genes, and no reason is known for the rest. The sample table holds about 15,000 clones, of which roughly 84% were seen once. Around 4.2% of the sample lies in the top ten. The sample's time point label, decoded: 100 days after allo-HCT. The sequences come from PBMCs, collected 100 days after allogeneic stem cell transplant. Receptor source: a male patient aged 60 to 75 who had an allogeneic stem cell transplant from a related donor, so the T cells may come from the graft donor. Some clones in this sample may be carry-over from other donors' samples.

V is TRBV5-6 and J is TRBJ2-7; 10 bases line up with TRBD1. The V segment lost 6 bases and the J segment 4 bases; nucleotides outside the gene matches: 10. CDR3 size: 15 residues. Germline V lookup: CDR1 SGHDT, CDR2 YYEEEE. DNA of the CDR3: TGTGCCAGCAAAGACAAGGGACAGGGGTTTTACGAGCAGTACTTC. Its translation: CASKDKGQGFYEQYF.

V is TRBV6-5 and J is TRBJ2-5; possibly TRBD1 for D (5 bases). CDR3 length: 15 residues. The V end was cut by 4 bases, the J end by 4 bases, with 16 bases between. Germline CDR1 reads MNHEY; CDR2 reads SVGAGI. This CDR3 is CASSSLLGAGETQYF. The CDR3, as DNA: TGTGCCAGCAGTTCCCTCTTAGGGGCAGGAGAGACCCAGTACTTC.

V usage is TRBV28 and J usage is TRBJ1-3; D remains unclear. This CDR3 is 16 amino acids long. The ends were cut back, 2 bases at V and 4 bases at J, with 15 bases in the middle. The germline V gene encodes CDR1 MDHEN and CDR2 SYDVKM. The DNA for the CDR3 is TGTGCCAGCAGTTTAGGGCGAGGGCTGGCGGGAAACACCATATATTTT. It translates to CASSLGRGLAGNTIYF.

The chain combines TRBV30 with TRBJ1-2; D gene ambiguous. V was clipped by 1 base and J by 12 bases, with 18 bases between them. Per germline, CDR1 GTSNPN and CDR2 SVGIG (reference sequence). The CDR3 consists of 13 residues. CDR3 residues: CAWSASPSNVHTF. CDR3 in DNA: TGTGCCTGGAGTGCCTCACCTTCTAATGTTCACACCTTC.

This clone was detected a few times. V usage is TRBV7-9 and J usage is TRBJ2-1; D might be TRBD2 (6 bases). The V and J ends lost 10 bases and 9 bases respectively, with 22 bases between them. The germline CDR1 and CDR2 sequences are SEHNR and FQNEAQ (reference sequence). This CDR3 contains 14 residues. This chain's CDR3 is CAIDRDSLGSEQFF. In DNA form, the CDR3 reads TGTGCCATCGATCGGGACTCCCTAGGGAGTGAGCAGTTCTTC.

This clone was detected once. This CDR3 is CAWSAGELFF. The CDR3 bases are TGTGCCTGGAGTGCCGGGGAGCTGTTTTTT. The chain recombines TRBV30 with TRBJ2-2; D unresolved. The germline gives CDR1 GTSNPN, CDR2 SVGIG (reference sequence). Deletions cut 1 base from V and 6 bases from J, with 0 bases between. The CDR3 contains 10 residues. The variable domain in full, with the rest retrieved from reference TRBV30 and TRBJ2-2, is SQTIHQWPATLVQPVGSPLSLECTVEGTSNPNLYWYRQAAGRGLQLLFYSVGIGQISSEVPQNLSASRPQDRQFILSSKKLLLSDSGFYLCAWSAGELFFGEGSRLTVL.

The rearrangement joins TRBV7-9 to TRBJ1-5; 8 nucleotides line up with TRBD1. The CDR3 is 14 residues long. Germline V gene data show CDR1 as SEHNR and CDR2 as FQNEAQ (reference sequence). J was trimmed by 5 bases and V by 8 bases; bases with no gene match: 8. CDR3 in DNA: TGTGCCAGCTGCCTAGGGACAGGTGATCAGCCCCAGCATTTT. Translation gives CASCLGTGDQPQHF.

This chain joins TRBV11-2 and TRBJ2-5; D gene unclear. Germline CDR1 SGHAT, CDR2 FQNNGV. The CDR3 has 14 amino acids. The V gene lost 0 bases and the J gene lost 0 bases, with 5 bases spanning the gap. CDR3 sequence (DNA): TGTGCCAGCAGCTTAGACGGATACCAAGAGACCCAGTACTTC. The encoded protein is CASSLDGYQETQYF.

The chain carries TRBV11-3 and TRBJ1-2; D unclear. The germline V and J ends were trimmed by 2 bases and 8 bases, with 15 bases remaining between them. CDR3 length: 14 residues. Germline V CDR1 and CDR2: SGHNT, YENEEA. The CDR3, as DNA: TGTGCCAGCAGCTTATCGGCGCGATCTTTAGGCTACACCTTC. Its translation is CASSLSARSLGYTF.

The sample holds one count of this clone. The chain employs TRBV7-2 and TRBJ1-1; D is unclear. Germline lookup yields CDR1 SGHTA and CDR2 FQGNSA. The CDR3 length is 17 residues. V was cut by 5 bases and J by 0 bases, with 19 bases left in between. As DNA, the CDR3 is TGTGCCAGCAGCGTGCGACGGGGAATAAGAATGAACACTGAAGCTTTCTTT. Residues: CASSVRRGIRMNTEAFF.

This clone was seen more than once but under ten times. The V call is TRBV2, the J call TRBJ2-2; possibly TRBD1 for D (5 bases). Germline-derived CDR1 and CDR2 are SNHLY and FYNNEI. V was pared by 4 bases and J by 6 bases, with 9 bases between. CDR3 length: 13 residues. The CDR3 loop reads CASSAVRAGELFF. CDR3 nucleotide sequence: TGTGCCAGCAGTGCGGTCAGGGCCGGGGAGCTGTTTTTT. Using reference TRBV2 and TRBJ2-2 for the parts outside the CDR3, the full variable domain is EPEVTQTPSHQVTQMGQEVILRCVPISNHLYFYWYRQILGQKVEFLVSFYNNEISEKSEIFDDQFSVERPDGSNFTLKIRSTKLEDSAMYFCASSAVRAGELFFGEGSRLTVL.

The sample holds a few counts of this clone. The chain recombines TRBV7-2 with TRBJ1-2; TRBD1 matches 8 bases. Germline V CDR1 and CDR2: SGHTA, FQGNSA. The ends lost 6 bases at V and 8 bases at J; junction bases unmatched: 8. CDR3 length: 13 residues. The CDR3 is CASRSGQALGYTF. As DNA, the CDR3 is TGTGCCAGCAGGTCGGGACAGGCCCTCGGCTACACCTTC.

This rearrangement joins TRBV9 to TRBJ1-2, with unresolved D. Trimming took 3 bases from V and 4 from J, leaving 16 bases between them. CDR1 SGDLS and CDR2 YYNGEE come from the germline V gene. The CDR3 loop spans 15 amino acids. CDR3 nucleotides: TGTGCCAGCAGCGCCTCAAGCTCCGTTCTCTATGGCTACACCTTC. It yields the protein CASSASSSVLYGYTF.